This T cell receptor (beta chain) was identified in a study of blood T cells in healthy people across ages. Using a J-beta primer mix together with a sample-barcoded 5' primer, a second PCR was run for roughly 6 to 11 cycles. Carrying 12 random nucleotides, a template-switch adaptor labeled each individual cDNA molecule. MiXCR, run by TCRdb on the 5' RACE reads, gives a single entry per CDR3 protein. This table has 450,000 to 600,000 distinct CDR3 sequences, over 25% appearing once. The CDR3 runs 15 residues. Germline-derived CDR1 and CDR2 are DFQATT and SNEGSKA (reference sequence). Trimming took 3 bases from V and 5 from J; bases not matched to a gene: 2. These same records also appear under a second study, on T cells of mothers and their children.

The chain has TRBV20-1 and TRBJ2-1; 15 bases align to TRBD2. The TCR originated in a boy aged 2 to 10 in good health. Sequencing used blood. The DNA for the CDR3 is TGCAGTGCTAGGGGACTAGCGGGAGGAAACAATGAGCAGTTCTTC. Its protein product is CSARGLAGGNNEQFF.